This entry concerns a single T cell receptor (beta chain). This specimen includes other DNA sequences encoding the same CDR3. These data belong to a study of shared clonotypes between healthy human individuals. V was clipped by 2 bases and J by 5 bases, with 11 bases between them. The germline gives CDR1 SGHTA, CDR2 FQGTGA. This CDR3 has 14 amino acids. Assay: immunoSEQ multiplex PCR; the TCRdb copy retains only in-frame clones and omits some. The sample gives roughly 2.1 million clones, roughly 91% of which show up once; 1.5% to 2% is in the top ten. Selected positively for CCR7 and CD45RO-negative, naive CD8 cells excluded terminally differentiated effector memory CD45RA+ cells.

The chain recombines TRBV7-3 with TRBJ2-3, with D perhaps being TRBD1 or TRBD2 (6 bases each). This TCR was sampled from a man aged 18 to 30 in good health. Some clones in this sample may be carry-over from other donors' samples. Sequencing was done on a sample of naive CD8+ T cells from PBMCs. The CDR3, as DNA: TGTGCCAGCAGCTTAGTCGGAGGGGGAGATACGCAGTATTTT. Translation gives CASSLVGGGDTQYF.